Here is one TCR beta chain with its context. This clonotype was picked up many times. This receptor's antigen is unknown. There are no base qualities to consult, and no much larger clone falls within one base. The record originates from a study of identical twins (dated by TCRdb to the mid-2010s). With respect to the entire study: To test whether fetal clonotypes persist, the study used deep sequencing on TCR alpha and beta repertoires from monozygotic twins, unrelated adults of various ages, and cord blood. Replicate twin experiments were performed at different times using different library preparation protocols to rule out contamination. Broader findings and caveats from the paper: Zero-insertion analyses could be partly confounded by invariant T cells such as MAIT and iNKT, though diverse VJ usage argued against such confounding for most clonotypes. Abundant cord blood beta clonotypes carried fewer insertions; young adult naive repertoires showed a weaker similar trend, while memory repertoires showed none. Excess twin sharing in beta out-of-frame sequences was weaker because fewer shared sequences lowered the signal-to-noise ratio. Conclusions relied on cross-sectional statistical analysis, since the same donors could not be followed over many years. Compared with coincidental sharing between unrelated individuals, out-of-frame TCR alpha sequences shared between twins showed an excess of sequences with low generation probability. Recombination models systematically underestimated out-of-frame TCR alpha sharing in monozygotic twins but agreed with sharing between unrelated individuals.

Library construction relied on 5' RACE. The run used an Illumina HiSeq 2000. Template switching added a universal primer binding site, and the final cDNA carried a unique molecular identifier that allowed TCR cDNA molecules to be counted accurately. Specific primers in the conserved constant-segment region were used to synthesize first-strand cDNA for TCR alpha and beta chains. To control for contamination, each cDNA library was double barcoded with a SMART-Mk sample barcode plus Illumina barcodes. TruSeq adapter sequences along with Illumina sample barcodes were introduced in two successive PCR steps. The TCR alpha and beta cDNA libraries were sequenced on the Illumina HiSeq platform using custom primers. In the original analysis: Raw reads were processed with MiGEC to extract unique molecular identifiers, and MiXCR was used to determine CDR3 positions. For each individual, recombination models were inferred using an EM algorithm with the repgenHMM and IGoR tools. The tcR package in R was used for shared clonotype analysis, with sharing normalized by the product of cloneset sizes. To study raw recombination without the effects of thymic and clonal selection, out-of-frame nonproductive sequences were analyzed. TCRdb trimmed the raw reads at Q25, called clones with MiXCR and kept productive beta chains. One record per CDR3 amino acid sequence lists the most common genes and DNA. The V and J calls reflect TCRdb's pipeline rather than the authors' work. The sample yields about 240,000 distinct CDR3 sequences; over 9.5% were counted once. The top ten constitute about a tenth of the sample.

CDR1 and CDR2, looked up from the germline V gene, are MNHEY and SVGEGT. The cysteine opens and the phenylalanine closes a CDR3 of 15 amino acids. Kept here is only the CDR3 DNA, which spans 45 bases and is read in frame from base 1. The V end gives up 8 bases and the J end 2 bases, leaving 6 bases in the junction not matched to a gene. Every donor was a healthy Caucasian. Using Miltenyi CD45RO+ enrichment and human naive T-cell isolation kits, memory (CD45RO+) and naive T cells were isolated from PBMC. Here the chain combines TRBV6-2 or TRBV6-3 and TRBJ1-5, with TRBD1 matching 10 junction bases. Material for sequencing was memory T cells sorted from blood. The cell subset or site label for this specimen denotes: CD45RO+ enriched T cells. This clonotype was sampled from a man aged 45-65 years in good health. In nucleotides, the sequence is TGTGCCAGCCAGGAAGGGACAGGGGGCAATCAGCCCCAGCATTTT. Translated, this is CASQEGTGGNQPQHF.